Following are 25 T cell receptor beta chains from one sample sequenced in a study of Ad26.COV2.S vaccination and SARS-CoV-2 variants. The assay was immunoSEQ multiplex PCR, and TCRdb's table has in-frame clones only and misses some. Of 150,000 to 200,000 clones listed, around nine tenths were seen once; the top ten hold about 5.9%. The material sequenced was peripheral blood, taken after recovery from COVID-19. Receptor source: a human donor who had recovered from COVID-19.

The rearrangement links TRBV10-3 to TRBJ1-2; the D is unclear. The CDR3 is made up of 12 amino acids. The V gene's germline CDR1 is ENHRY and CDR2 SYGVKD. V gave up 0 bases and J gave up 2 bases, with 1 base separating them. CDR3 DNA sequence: TGTGCCATCAGTGAGTCGAACTATGGCTACACCTTC. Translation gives CAISESNYGYTF.

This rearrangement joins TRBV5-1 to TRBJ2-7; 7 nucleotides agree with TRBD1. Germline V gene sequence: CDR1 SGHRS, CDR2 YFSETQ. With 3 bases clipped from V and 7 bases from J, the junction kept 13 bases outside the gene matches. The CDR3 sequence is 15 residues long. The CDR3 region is CASSSGDSIPLEQYF. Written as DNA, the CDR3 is TGCGCCAGCAGCTCCGGGGACAGTATCCCGCTAGAGCAGTACTTC. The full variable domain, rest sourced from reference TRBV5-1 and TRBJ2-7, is KAGVTQTPRYLIKTRGQQVTLSCSPISGHRSVSWYQQTPGQGLQFLFEYFSETQRNKGNFPGRFSGRQFSNSRSEMNVSTLELGDSALYLCASSSGDSIPLEQYFGPGTRLTVT.

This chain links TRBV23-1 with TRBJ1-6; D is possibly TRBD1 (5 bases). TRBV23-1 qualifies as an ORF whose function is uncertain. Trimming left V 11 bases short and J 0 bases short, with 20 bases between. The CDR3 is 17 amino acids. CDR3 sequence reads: CAPKCDSNCSYNSPLHF. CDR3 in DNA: TGCGCCCCCAAATGTGACAGCAACTGCTCCTATAATTCACCCCTCCACTTT.

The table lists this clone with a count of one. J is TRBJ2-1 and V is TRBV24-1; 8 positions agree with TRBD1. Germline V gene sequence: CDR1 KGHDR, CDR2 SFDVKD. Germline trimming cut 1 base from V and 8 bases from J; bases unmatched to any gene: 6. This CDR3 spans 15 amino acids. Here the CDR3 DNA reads TGTGCCACCAGTGATTTTGGACAGGGTTGGGATGAGCAGTTCTTC. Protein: CATSDFGQGWDEQFF.

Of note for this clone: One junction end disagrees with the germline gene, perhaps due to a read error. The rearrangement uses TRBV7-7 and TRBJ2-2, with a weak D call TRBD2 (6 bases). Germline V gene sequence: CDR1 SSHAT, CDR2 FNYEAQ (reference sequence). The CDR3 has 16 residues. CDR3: CASSLSRGKNTGELFF. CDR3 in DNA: TGTGCTAGCAGCTTGAGTCGGGGGAAGAACACCGGGGAGCTGTTTTTT.

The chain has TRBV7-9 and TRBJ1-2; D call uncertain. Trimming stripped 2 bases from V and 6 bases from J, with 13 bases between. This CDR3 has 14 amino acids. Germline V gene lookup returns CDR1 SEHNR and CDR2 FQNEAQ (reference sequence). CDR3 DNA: TGTGCCAGCAGCTTACAGGCACGGGCGGATGGCTACACCTTC. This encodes CASSLQARADGYTF.

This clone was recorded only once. The CDR3 DNA reads as TGCGCCAGCAGCTCCACCATCAGGGCAGATACGCAGTATTTT. Its protein product is CASSSTIRADTQYF. V gene TRBV5-1 combines with J gene TRBJ2-3; D possibly corresponds to TRBD1 (5 bases). Germline V gene lookup returns CDR1 SGHRS and CDR2 YFSETQ. The V end lost 3 bases, the J end lost 4 bases, and 12 bases lay between the germline ends. This CDR3 has 14 amino acids.

The CDR3 DNA reads TGTGCCAGCAGGCCGGACAGCAATGAGCAGTTCTTC. Translation: CASRPDSNEQFF. The J gene is TRBJ2-1, the V gene TRBV12-3 or TRBV12-4; TRBD1 might be the D (6 bases). This CDR3 contains 12 residues. The germline V and J ends were trimmed by 6 bases and 6 bases, with 9 bases remaining between them.

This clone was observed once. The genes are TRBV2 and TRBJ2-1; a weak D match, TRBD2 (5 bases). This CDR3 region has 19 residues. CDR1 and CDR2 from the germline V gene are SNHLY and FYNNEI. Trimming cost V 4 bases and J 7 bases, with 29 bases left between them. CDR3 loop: CASSVPLPSPGILGNEQFF. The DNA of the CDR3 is TGTGCCAGCAGTGTCCCACTCCCGAGTCCCGGGATCCTAGGTAATGAGCAGTTCTTC.

The CDR3 is CASSLVASSVHEQYF. CDR3 in DNA: TGTGCCAGCAGCTTAGTGGCTAGCTCCGTCCACGAGCAGTACTTC. V is TRBV7-2 and J is TRBJ2-7, with a possible D match to TRBD2 (5 bases). The CDR3 totals 15 residues. Germline V gene sequence: CDR1 SGHTA, CDR2 FQGNSA. V was cut by 1 base and J by 5 bases, with 15 bases left in between.

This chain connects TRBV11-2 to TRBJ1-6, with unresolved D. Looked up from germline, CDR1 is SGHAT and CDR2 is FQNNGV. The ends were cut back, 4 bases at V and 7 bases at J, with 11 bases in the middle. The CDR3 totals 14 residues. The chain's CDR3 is CASSYDYKNSPLHF. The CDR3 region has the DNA TGTGCCAGCAGCTATGACTACAAAAATTCACCCCTCCACTTT.

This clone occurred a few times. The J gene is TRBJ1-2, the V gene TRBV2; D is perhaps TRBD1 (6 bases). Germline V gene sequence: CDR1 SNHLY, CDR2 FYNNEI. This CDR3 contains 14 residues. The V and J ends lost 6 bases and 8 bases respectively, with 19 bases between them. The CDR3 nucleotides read TGTGCCAGCAGGAGGGGGACGGAAAGCGGAGGCTACACCTTC. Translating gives CASRRGTESGGYTF.

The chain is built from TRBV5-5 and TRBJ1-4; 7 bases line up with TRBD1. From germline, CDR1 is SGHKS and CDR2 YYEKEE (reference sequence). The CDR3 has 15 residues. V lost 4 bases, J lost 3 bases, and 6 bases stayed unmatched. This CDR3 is CASSPDRLANEKLFF. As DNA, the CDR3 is TGTGCCAGCAGCCCGGACAGGTTAGCTAATGAAAAACTGTTTTTT. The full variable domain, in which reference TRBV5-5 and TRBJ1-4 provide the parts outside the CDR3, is DAGVTQSPTHLIKTRGQQVTLRCSPISGHKSVSWYQQVLGQGPQFIFQYYEKEERGRGNFPDRFSARQFPNYSSELNVNALLLGDSALYLCASSPDRLANEKLFFGSGTQLSVL.

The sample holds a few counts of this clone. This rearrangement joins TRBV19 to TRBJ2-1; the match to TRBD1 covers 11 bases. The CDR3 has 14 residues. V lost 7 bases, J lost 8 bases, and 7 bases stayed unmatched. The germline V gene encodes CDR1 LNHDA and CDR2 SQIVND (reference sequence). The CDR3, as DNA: TGTGCCAGTATGGACAGGGGGCTCCCCCATGAGCAGTTCTTC. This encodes CASMDRGLPHEQFF.

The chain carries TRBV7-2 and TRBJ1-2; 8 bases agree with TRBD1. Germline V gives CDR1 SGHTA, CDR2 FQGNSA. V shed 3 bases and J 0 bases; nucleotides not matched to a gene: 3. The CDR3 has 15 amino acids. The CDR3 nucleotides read TGTGCCAGCAGCTTGGACAGGGCCTCTAACTATGGCTACACCTTC. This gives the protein CASSLDRASNYGYTF.

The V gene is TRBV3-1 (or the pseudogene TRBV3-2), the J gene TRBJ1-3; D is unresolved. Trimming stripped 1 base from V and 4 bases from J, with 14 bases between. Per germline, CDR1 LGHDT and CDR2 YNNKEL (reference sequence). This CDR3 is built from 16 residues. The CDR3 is CASSQARVSGGNTIYF. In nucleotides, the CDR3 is TGTGCCAGCAGCCAAGCGCGTGTTTCGGGAGGAAACACCATATATTTT.

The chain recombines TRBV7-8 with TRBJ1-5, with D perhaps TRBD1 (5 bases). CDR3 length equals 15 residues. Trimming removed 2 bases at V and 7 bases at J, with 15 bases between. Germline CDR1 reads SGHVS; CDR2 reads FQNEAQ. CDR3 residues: CASSLRQSESQPQHF. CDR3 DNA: TGTGCCAGCAGCTTAAGACAGAGTGAGAGCCAGCCCCAGCATTTT.

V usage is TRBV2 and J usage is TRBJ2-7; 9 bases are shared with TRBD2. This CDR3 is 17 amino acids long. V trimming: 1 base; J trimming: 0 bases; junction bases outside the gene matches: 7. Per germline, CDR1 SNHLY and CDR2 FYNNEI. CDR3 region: CASSEVSAGGYSYEQYF. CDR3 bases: TGTGCCAGCAGTGAAGTGTCAGCGGGAGGTTACTCCTACGAGCAGTACTTC.

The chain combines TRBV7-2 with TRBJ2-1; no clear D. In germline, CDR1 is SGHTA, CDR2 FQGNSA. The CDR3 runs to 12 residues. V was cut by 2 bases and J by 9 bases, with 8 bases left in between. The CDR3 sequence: CASSLSLTEQFF. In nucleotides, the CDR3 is TGTGCCAGCAGCTTAAGTCTTACTGAGCAGTTCTTC.

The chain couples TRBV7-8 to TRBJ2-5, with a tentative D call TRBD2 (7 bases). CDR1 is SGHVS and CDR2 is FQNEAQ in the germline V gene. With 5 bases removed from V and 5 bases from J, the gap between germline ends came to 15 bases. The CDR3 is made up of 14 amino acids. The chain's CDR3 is CASSPRRGAETQYF. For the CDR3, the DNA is TGTGCCAGCAGCCCCCGACGGGGGGCGGAGACCCAGTACTTC.

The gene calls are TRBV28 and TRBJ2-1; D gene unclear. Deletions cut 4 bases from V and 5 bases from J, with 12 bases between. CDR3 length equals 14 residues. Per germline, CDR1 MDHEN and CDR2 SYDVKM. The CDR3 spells CASSWLRSHNEQFF. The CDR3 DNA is TGTGCCAGCAGTTGGTTGAGGTCGCACAATGAGCAGTTCTTC.

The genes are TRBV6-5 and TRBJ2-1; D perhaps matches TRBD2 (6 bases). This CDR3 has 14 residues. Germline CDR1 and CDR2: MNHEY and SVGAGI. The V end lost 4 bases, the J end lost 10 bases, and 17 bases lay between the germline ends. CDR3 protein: CASSSKGGRSEQFF. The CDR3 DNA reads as TGTGCCAGCAGTTCCAAGGGTGGGAGGTCAGAGCAGTTCTTC.

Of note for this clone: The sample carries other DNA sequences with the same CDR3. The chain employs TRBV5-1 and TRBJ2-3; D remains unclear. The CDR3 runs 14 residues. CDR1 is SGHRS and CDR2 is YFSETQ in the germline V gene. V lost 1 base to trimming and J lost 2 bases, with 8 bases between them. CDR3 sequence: CASSLFPTTDTQYF. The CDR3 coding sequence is TGCGCCAGCAGCTTGTTCCCTACCACAGATACGCAGTATTTT.

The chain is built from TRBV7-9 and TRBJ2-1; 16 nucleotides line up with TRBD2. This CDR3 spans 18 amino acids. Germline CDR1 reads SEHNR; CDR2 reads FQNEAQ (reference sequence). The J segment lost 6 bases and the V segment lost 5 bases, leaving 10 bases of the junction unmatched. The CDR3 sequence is CASSRGTSGRAGVNEQFF. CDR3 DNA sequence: TGTGCCAGCAGCCGAGGGACTAGCGGGAGGGCCGGGGTCAATGAGCAGTTCTTC.

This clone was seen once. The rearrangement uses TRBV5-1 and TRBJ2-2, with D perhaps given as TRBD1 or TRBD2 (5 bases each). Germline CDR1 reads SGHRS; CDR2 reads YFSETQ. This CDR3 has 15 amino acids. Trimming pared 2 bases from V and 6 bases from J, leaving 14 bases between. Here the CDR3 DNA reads TGCGCCAGCAGCTTAAGAGGGGCTGGCGCCGGGGAGCTGTTTTTT. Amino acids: CASSLRGAGAGELFF.